The clone carrying this T cell receptor (beta chain) was picked up many times. Its antigen remains unidentified. Primed by a sample-barcoded 5' primer and a J-beta primer mix, a second PCR proceeded for 7 to 11 cycles. TCRdb itself ran the 5' RACE reads through MiXCR, one entry per CDR3 protein. The sample contains approximately 680,000 distinct CDR3 sequences, 32% of which appear only once. The CDR3 sequence is 15 residues long. J gave up 5 bases and V 5 bases, and 11 bases lay outside the gene matches. The germline gives CDR1 MNHEY, CDR2 SMNVEV (reference sequence). This sample is part of a study of blood T cells in healthy people across ages. Whole-study context: For every two T cells, template switching captured about one barcoded beta molecule.

General study points: In these data, TCR beta diversity tracked strongly with naive T cell percentage.

The sequence was obtained from an elderly woman in good health. Material: blood. The chain has TRBV27 and TRBJ2-7, with 8 bases lining up with TRBD1. The CDR3 sequence: CASSTSGQGLNEQYF. The CDR3, as DNA: TGTGCCAGCAGTACCTCAGGACAGGGACTCAACGAGCAGTACTTC.